A single sample is the source of the 19 T cell receptor beta chains below, sequenced in a study of blood T cell repertoires in COVID-19. Generated by immunoSEQ multiplex PCR, the TCRdb table keeps only in-frame clones and is missing some. The data show about 240,000 clones, around 86% seen once. Sequencing was performed on PBMCs or T cells enriched from blood (not recorded which). The receptors here all came from a woman aged 40-49 years with acute COVID-19.

This clone was seen a handful of times. The chain employs TRBV29-1 and TRBJ1-2, with D maybe TRBD1 (6 bases). Deletions cut 7 bases from V and 3 bases from J, with 15 bases between. In germline, CDR1 is SQVTM, CDR2 ANQGSEA. This CDR3 has 13 amino acids. The CDR3 loop reads CSDSRGAHYGYTF. CDR3 DNA: TGCAGCGACTCGCGGGGGGCACACTATGGCTACACCTTC.

Only a few counts were recorded for this clone. This sequence joins TRBV6-5 and TRBJ1-5, with no clear D. Trimming removed 4 bases from V and 5 bases from J, with 18 bases in between. The germline V gene has CDR1 MNHEY and CDR2 SVGAGI. The CDR3 length is 16 residues. CDR3: CASSSRRGVSDQPQHF. The CDR3 DNA follows: TGTGCCAGCAGTTCCAGACGCGGGGTATCAGATCAGCCCCAGCATTTT.

The rearrangement joins TRBV5-4 to TRBJ2-7, with TRBD2 matching 10 bases. The trim removed 3 bases at V and 2 bases at J, leaving 8 bases unmatched. This CDR3 has 16 amino acids. Per the germline V gene, CDR1 is SGHNT and CDR2 is YYREEE (reference sequence). CDR3 residues: CASSSSRTSGTYEQYF. The DNA for the CDR3 is TGTGCCAGCAGCTCTTCACGGACTAGCGGTACCTACGAGCAGTACTTC.

The J gene is TRBJ2-7, the V gene TRBV19, with D tentatively TRBD2 (6 bases). Trimming stripped 6 bases from V and 1 base from J, with 19 bases between. CDR3 length: 16 residues. Germline values: CDR1 LNHDA, CDR2 SQIVND (reference sequence). The DNA for the CDR3 is TGTGCCAGTAGCCCCGCCGGGGCCGGGAGATCCTACGAGCAGTACTTC. It is translated as CASSPAGAGRSYEQYF. Filled out from reference TRBV19 and TRBJ2-7, the complete variable domain reads DGGITQSPKYLFRKEGQNVTLSCEQNLNHDAMYWYRQDPGQGLRLIYYSQIVNDFQKGDIAEGYSVSREKKESFPLTVTSAQKNPTAFYLCASSPAGAGRSYEQYFGPGTRLTVT.

The chain carries TRBV19 and TRBJ1-2; TRBD1 matches 10 bases. J gave up 5 bases and V 4 bases, and 7 bases lay outside the gene matches. The germline gives CDR1 LNHDA, CDR2 SQIVND (reference sequence). The CDR3 runs to 15 residues. CDR3 DNA sequence: TGTGCCAGTAGTACCTCCGGGACAGGGGAGTATGGCTACACCTTC. Translating gives CASSTSGTGEYGYTF.

The chain employs TRBV3-1 (or the pseudogene TRBV3-2) and TRBJ2-3, with TRBD2 identical over 11 bases. Trimming cost V 0 bases and J 3 bases; bases outside gene matches: 8. CDR3 length: 18 amino acids. Germline V gene lookup returns CDR1 LGHDT and CDR2 YNNKEL (reference sequence). The CDR3 region is CASSQELLAGGETDTQYF. The CDR3 coding sequence is TGTGCCAGCAGCCAAGAACTTCTAGCGGGAGGCGAAACAGATACGCAGTATTTT.

This sequence joins TRBV27 and TRBJ2-7; 12 bases align to TRBD2. CDR1 is MNHEY and CDR2 is SMNVEV in the germline V gene (reference sequence). Trimming at V came to 5 bases and at J to 2 bases, leaving 1 base not matched to a gene. CDR3 length equals 14 residues. CDR3 sequence: CASSLAGGPYEQYF. CDR3 nucleotides: TGTGCCAGCAGTCTAGCGGGAGGGCCCTACGAGCAGTACTTC.

The chain joins TRBV25-1 to TRBJ1-1; 8 bases are a match to TRBD1. The CDR3 is 14 residues long. J was trimmed by 3 bases and V by 8 bases; bases with no gene match: 8. Germline-derived CDR1 and CDR2 are MGHDK and SYGVNS. CDR3 DNA sequence: TGTGCCAGCGGCTCAGGGGGCTTGGACACTGAAGCTTTCTTT. This sequence encodes CASGSGGLDTEAFF.

The V gene is TRBV3-1 (or the pseudogene TRBV3-2), the J gene TRBJ1-1, with unresolved D. CDR1 and CDR2 from the germline V gene are LGHDT and YNNKEL (reference sequence). This CDR3 comprises 12 residues. Trimming cost V 0 bases and J 6 bases, with 5 bases left between them. The CDR3 spells CASSQDSPEAFF. The DNA of the CDR3 is TGTGCCAGCAGCCAAGATAGCCCTGAAGCTTTCTTT.

The rearrangement joins TRBV12-3 or TRBV12-4 to TRBJ2-6; D ambiguous. CDR3 length: 13 residues. V shed 3 bases and J shed 4 bases, with 4 bases lying between them. The CDR3 DNA reads TGTGCCAGCAGTTTGGGCGGGGCCAACGTCCTGACTTTC. Encoded protein: CASSLGGANVLTF.

This chain uses TRBV13 with TRBJ1-1, with a possible D match to TRBD1 (6 bases). The germline V gene encodes CDR1 PRHDT and CDR2 FYEKMQ (reference sequence). Trimming removed 2 bases from V and 7 bases from J, with 17 bases in between. The CDR3 totals 15 residues. The CDR3 coding sequence is TGTGCCAGCAGCTTAAACAGGGAAAGAGGTGTTGAAGCTTTCTTT. Translated: CASSLNRERGVEAFF.

V usage is TRBV5-1 and J usage is TRBJ2-3, with D tentatively TRBD2 (6 bases). This CDR3 region has 17 residues. In germline, CDR1 is SGHRS, CDR2 YFSETQ. V was pared by 5 bases and J by 0 bases, with 19 bases between. CDR3 sequence: CASRQLGTPTSTDTQYF. The CDR3 bases are TGCGCCAGCAGACAGCTAGGGACTCCGACTAGCACAGATACGCAGTATTTT.

V usage is TRBV27 and J usage is TRBJ1-1; a possible D gene is TRBD1 (5 bases). The CDR3 extends over 18 amino acids. Trimming removed 8 bases at V and 0 bases at J, with 25 bases between. CDR1 and CDR2 (germline): MNHEY, SMNVEV (reference sequence). For the CDR3, the DNA is TGTGCCAGCTTCAAGATCGCAGGGCTGACTTCGGTGAACACTGAAGCTTTCTTT. Translating gives CASFKIAGLTSVNTEAFF.

A note on this clone: One junction end disagrees with the germline gene, perhaps due to a read error. This chain joins TRBV7-7 and TRBJ2-1; D not resolved. Germline V CDR1 and CDR2: SSHAT, FNYEAQ (reference sequence). The CDR3 runs to 13 residues. DNA for the CDR3: TGTGCTAGCAGCTTAACCGCCGGTAATGAGCAGTTCTTC. Translated: CASSLTAGNEQFF.

The gene calls are TRBV7-8 and TRBJ2-7, with TRBD2 matching over 10 bases. Trimming took 5 bases from V and 4 from J; bases not matched to a gene: 14. CDR3 length equals 17 residues. Per germline, CDR1 SGHVS and CDR2 FQNEAQ. The CDR3 is CASSPRASGSLLYEQYF. The DNA for the CDR3 is TGTGCCAGCAGCCCGAGGGCTAGCGGGAGTCTATTGTACGAGCAGTACTTC.

CDR3 region: CAREFWNTEAFF. DNA of the CDR3: TGTGCCAGGGAGTTCTGGAACACTGAAGCTTTCTTT. The V and J genes are TRBV6-5 and TRBJ1-1; no clear D. The germline V and J ends were trimmed by 9 bases and 1 base, with 9 bases remaining between them. Germline loops: CDR1 MNHEY, CDR2 SVGAGI. The CDR3 runs to 12 residues.

The V and J genes are TRBV7-6 and TRBJ2-7, with TRBD2 matching over 13 bases. Trimming at V came to 4 bases and at J to 6 bases, leaving 3 bases not matched to a gene. Germline CDR1 SGHVS, CDR2 FNYEAQ. The CDR3 consists of 14 residues. Written as DNA, the CDR3 is TGTGCCAGCAGCTGGACTAGCGGGAGTGGCGAGCAGTACTTC. Its translation: CASSWTSGSGEQYF.

The rearrangement joins TRBV19 to TRBJ1-1; D possibly corresponds to TRBD1 (6 bases). The CDR3 is 14 residues long. Germline V lookup: CDR1 LNHDA, CDR2 SQIVND (reference sequence). The ends were cut back, 3 bases at V and 10 bases at J, with 18 bases in the middle. In nucleotides, the CDR3 is TGTGCCAGTAGTATCACGGGACAAAGATCTTCAGCTTTCTTT. The encoded protein is CASSITGQRSSAFF. Looking up the rest from reference TRBV19 and TRBJ1-1 gives the full variable domain: DGGITQSPKYLFRKEGQNVTLSCEQNLNHDAMYWYRQDPGQGLRLIYYSQIVNDFQKGDIAEGYSVSREKKESFPLTVTSAQKNPTAFYLCASSITGQRSSAFFGQGTRLTVV.

This clone was detected once. The chain is built from TRBV19 and TRBJ1-1; TRBD1 aligns across 8 bases. Germline V gene lookup returns CDR1 LNHDA and CDR2 SQIVND (reference sequence). The V segment lost 6 bases and the J segment 5 bases; nucleotides outside the gene matches: 8. The CDR3 spans 14 residues. CDR3 nucleotide sequence: TGTGCCAGTAGGAGAACAGGACAGGGAACTGAAGCTTTCTTT. This sequence encodes CASRRTGQGTEAFF.